The sequence of this T cell receptor beta chain was determined in a study of shared clonotypes between healthy human individuals. Study-wide results and caveats: Naive CD4 clonotype sharing across several donors was approximately 5%. Lower generation probabilities were found for non-shared clonotypes than for those shared by all four donors.

Assay: immunoSEQ multiplex PCR; the TCRdb copy retains only in-frame clones and omits some. This table holds 850,000 to 1,200,000 clones, about 75% found once. The V and J ends lost 4 bases and 6 bases, in that order; junction bases with no gene match: 6. CDR1 and CDR2 from the germline V gene are SGHTA and FQGNSA. CDR3 size: 14 residues. On this clone itself: Its cognate antigen is unknown.

Sequencing was carried out using memory CD4+ T cells sorted from blood. The subset is: CD45RA-negative fraction. J is TRBJ2-7 and V is TRBV7-2, with 10 bases aligning to TRBD1. The source is a man aged 18 to 30 in good health. Written as DNA, the CDR3 is TGTGCCAGCAGCTCCCGACAGGGGGCCGGCGAGCAGTACTTC. Protein product: CASSSRQGAGEQYF.